Shown below are 30 T cell receptor beta chains from a single sample sequenced in a study of shared clonotypes between healthy human individuals. CD45RO-negative cells were positively selected for CCR7, leaving out terminally differentiated effector memory CD45RA+ cells. TCRdb keeps only in-frame clones here, not all; method: immunoSEQ multiplex PCR. Of around 2,000,000 clones in the sample, approximately 94% were seen once. The source material was naive CD8+ T cells from PBMCs. Every receptor here comes from a man between 18 and 29 years old in good health. Some clones in this sample may be carry-over from other donors' samples.

The V and J genes are TRBV10-2 and TRBJ2-1, with 10 bases lining up with TRBD2. In germline, CDR1 is WSHSY, CDR2 SAAADI. V trimming: 6 bases; J trimming: 6 bases; junction bases outside the gene matches: 11. The CDR3 consists of 16 residues. The CDR3 DNA is TGCGCCAGCAGGACTACCCTAGCGGGAGTTTCCAATGAGCAGTTCTTC. It yields the protein CASRTTLAGVSNEQFF.

The J gene is TRBJ2-1, the V gene TRBV27; 7 bases fit TRBD1. Germline CDR1 and CDR2: MNHEY and SMNVEV (reference sequence). Trimming removed 6 bases from V and 1 base from J; junction bases left unmatched: 6. This CDR3 has 15 residues. CDR3 sequence: CASRENRGSYNEQFF. The CDR3 DNA is TGTGCCAGCAGGGAAAACAGGGGTTCCTACAATGAGCAGTTCTTC.

The genes are TRBV4-3 and TRBJ2-2; D uncertain. The CDR3 extends over 15 amino acids. Trimming removed 1 base from V and 2 bases from J, with 8 bases in between. The V gene's germline CDR1 is LGHNA and CDR2 YSLEER. The CDR3 DNA is TGCGCCAGCAGCCAAGGCCCCACTAACACCGGGGAGCTGTTTTTT. Protein sequence: CASSQGPTNTGELFF.

The gene calls are TRBV28 and TRBJ2-7, with a possible D match to TRBD1 (5 bases). V was cut by 0 bases and J by 5 bases, with 14 bases left in between. The CDR3 covers 15 residues. The V gene's germline CDR1 is MDHEN and CDR2 SYDVKM. This CDR3 is CASSLWAGYNDEQYF. The CDR3 bases are TGTGCCAGCAGTTTATGGGCAGGGTATAACGACGAGCAGTACTTC.

The chain joins TRBV6-1 to TRBJ2-7; TRBD2 is a possible D gene (6 bases). Germline V gene lookup returns CDR1 MNHNS and CDR2 SASEGT. The CDR3 runs 14 residues. Trimming took off 1 base at V and 2 bases at J, with 9 bases between the two ends. Written as DNA, the CDR3 is TGTGCCAGCAGTGAAGGACTAGTTCCCTACGAGCAGTACTTC. This encodes CASSEGLVPYEQYF.

This chain uses TRBV13 with TRBJ1-1; a possible D gene is TRBD1 (6 bases). Germline values: CDR1 PRHDT, CDR2 FYEKMQ (reference sequence). V lost 5 bases and J lost 4, with 14 bases in between. This CDR3 region has 14 residues. In nucleotides, the CDR3 is TGTGCCAGCAGCATCAGGGGCGGCGGCACTGAAGCTTTCTTT. It yields the protein CASSIRGGGTEAFF.

The gene calls are TRBV14 and TRBJ2-1; D unresolved. V lost 4 bases and J 1 base, leaving 11 bases between the germline ends. Germline values: CDR1 SGHDN, CDR2 FVKESK. The CDR3 spans 15 residues. The DNA for the CDR3 is TGTGCCAGCAGCCCCACGGTTGGATCCTACAATGAGCAGTTCTTC. Translating it yields CASSPTVGSYNEQFF.

The CDR3 region is CSVEGDRPEAFF. The CDR3 nucleotides read TGCAGCGTTGAAGGAGACAGGCCTGAAGCTTTCTTT. The rearrangement uses TRBV29-1 and TRBJ1-1; maybe TRBD1 (6 bases). Trimming left V 1 base short and J 6 bases short, with 9 bases between. The CDR3 runs 12 residues. CDR1 is SQVTM and CDR2 is ANQGSEA in the germline V gene.

This chain uses TRBV18 with TRBJ1-4, with 7 bases lining up with TRBD1. V shed 4 bases and J 0 bases; nucleotides not matched to a gene: 8. The germline gives CDR1 KGHSH, CDR2 LQKENI. This CDR3 has 17 residues. Written as DNA, the CDR3 is TGTGCCAGCTCACTTACAGGGGACCCGGCAACTAATGAAAAACTGTTTTTT. It translates to CASSLTGDPATNEKLFF.

The V gene is TRBV19, the J gene TRBJ2-5; D is unresolved. The CDR3 is 13 amino acids. CDR1 is LNHDA, CDR2 SQIVND, per germline (reference sequence). Deletions cut 6 bases from V and 3 bases from J, with 11 bases between. CDR3 residues: CASSLDTEETQYF. The DNA of the CDR3 is TGTGCCAGTAGCCTTGACACTGAAGAGACCCAGTACTTC.

The chain uses TRBV5-1 and TRBJ2-7, with 10 positions matching TRBD1. Looked up from germline, CDR1 is SGHRS and CDR2 is YFSETQ. The CDR3 length is 16 residues. The ends lost 4 bases at V and 3 bases at J; junction bases unmatched: 10. The CDR3 spells CASSPEGTGVYYEQYF. The CDR3 DNA reads as TGCGCCAGCAGCCCGGAGGGGACAGGGGTTTACTACGAGCAGTACTTC.

The gene calls are TRBV19 and TRBJ2-1; TRBD2 might be the D (6 bases). The CDR3 sequence is 15 residues long. Trimming pared 2 bases from V and 7 bases from J, leaving 15 bases between. Germline-derived CDR1 and CDR2 are LNHDA and SQIVND (reference sequence). The DNA of the CDR3 is TGTGCCAGTAGTATATTCCCCGGGAGTGTGAATGAGCAGTTCTTC. Translating gives CASSIFPGSVNEQFF.

The chain is built from TRBV19 and TRBJ1-5, with D tentatively TRBD1 (5 bases). CDR1 is LNHDA, CDR2 SQIVND, per germline (reference sequence). This CDR3 comprises 14 residues. V lost 5 bases and J lost 0, with 8 bases in between. The CDR3 nucleotides read TGTGCCAGTAGTGGGGCTGCTAGCAATCAGCCCCAGCATTTT. It is translated as CASSGAASNQPQHF.

The chain combines TRBV9 with TRBJ2-5, with TRBD2 matching over 8 bases. V gave up 4 bases and J gave up 1 base; unmatched junction bases: 3. Per the germline V gene, CDR1 is SGDLS and CDR2 is YYNGEE. The CDR3 totals 14 residues. The CDR3 region is CASSRGGPQETQYF. The CDR3, as DNA: TGTGCCAGCAGCCGCGGGGGGCCCCAAGAGACCCAGTACTTC. The entire variable domain, with the rest obtained from reference TRBV9 and TRBJ2-5, is as follows: DSGVTQTPKHLITATGQRVTLRCSPRSGDLSVYWYQQSLDQGLQFLIQYYNGEERAKGNILERFSAQQFPDLHSELNLSSLELGDSALYFCASSRGGPQETQYFGPGTRLLVL.

J is TRBJ2-1 and V is TRBV14; the D gene is possibly TRBD1 (5 bases). CDR3 size: 16 residues. The V and J ends lost 0 bases and 1 base respectively, with 10 bases between them. Germline V gene data show CDR1 as SGHDN and CDR2 as FVKESK. Here the CDR3 reads CASSQDRVFSYNEQFF. CDR3 nucleotides: TGTGCCAGCAGCCAAGACAGGGTTTTTTCCTACAATGAGCAGTTCTTC. The full variable domain, with the rest looked up from reference TRBV14 and TRBJ2-1, is EAGVTQFPSHSVIEKGQTVTLRCDPISGHDNLYWYRRVMGKEIKFLLHFVKESKQDESGMPNNRFLAERTGGTYSTLKVQPAELEDSGVYFCASSQDRVFSYNEQFFGPGTRLTVL.

V is TRBV7-6 and J is TRBJ1-2, with D maybe TRBD1 (6 bases). The germline V and J ends were trimmed by 3 bases and 4 bases, with 12 bases remaining between them. Germline CDR1 and CDR2: SGHVS and FNYEAQ. CDR3 length: 14 amino acids. In nucleotides, the CDR3 is TGTGCCAGCAGCTTTTCGTTAGGGGGCTATGGCTACACCTTC. It codes for CASSFSLGGYGYTF.

V and J are TRBV6-6 and TRBJ1-1, with D perhaps TRBD1 (6 bases). The CDR3 runs 15 residues. In germline, CDR1 is MNHNY, CDR2 SVGAGI (reference sequence). Between the trimmed V and J ends, which lost 2 bases and 6 bases, there was a span of 16 bases. Here the CDR3 reads CASSYINRDRPEAFF. The CDR3 DNA follows: TGTGCCAGCAGTTACATAAACAGGGACCGACCTGAAGCTTTCTTT.

The CDR3 loop reads CASSGTSGKTYNEQFF. CDR3 in DNA: TGTGCCAGCAGCGGGACTAGCGGGAAAACATACAATGAGCAGTTCTTC. The V gene is TRBV7-9, the J gene TRBJ2-1; 13 bases agree with TRBD2. CDR1 is SEHNR, CDR2 FQNEAQ, per germline (reference sequence). The CDR3 consists of 16 residues. Trimming cost V 5 bases and J 4 bases; bases outside gene matches: 5. The full variable domain, with the rest looked up from reference TRBV7-9 and TRBJ2-1, is DTGVSQNPRHKITKRGQNVTFRCDPISEHNRLYWYRQTLGQGPEFLTYFQNEAQLEKSRLLSDRFSAERPKGSFSTLEIQRTEQGDSAMYLCASSGTSGKTYNEQFFGPGTRLTVL.

The genes are TRBV13 and TRBJ2-7; the match to TRBD2 covers 7 bases. Germline assignment: CDR1 PRHDT and CDR2 FYEKMQ (reference sequence). The CDR3 is made up of 15 amino acids. V was pared by 5 bases and J by 1 base, with 8 bases of the junction left unmatched. CDR3 sequence: CASSPGGKGSYEQYF. Written as DNA, the CDR3 is TGTGCCAGCAGCCCGGGAGGAAAGGGTTCCTACGAGCAGTACTTC.

The chain combines TRBV5-1 with TRBJ2-7, with 13 bases that match TRBD2. V shed 3 bases, J shed 3 bases, and the junction held 9 bases outside the gene matches. The CDR3 contains 17 residues. CDR1 SGHRS and CDR2 YFSETQ come from the germline V gene. The CDR3 loop reads CASSSALRLAGGYEQYF. The CDR3 DNA is TGCGCCAGCAGCTCCGCCCTTCGACTAGCGGGAGGCTACGAGCAGTACTTC.

V and J are TRBV7-3 and TRBJ1-1; 8 nucleotides agree with TRBD1. The CDR3 extends over 14 amino acids. V was clipped by 2 bases and J by 8 bases; unmatched bases: 7. Germline-derived CDR1 and CDR2 are SGHTA and FQGTGA. The CDR3 here is CASSLSGTGSEAFF. CDR3 in DNA: TGTGCCAGCAGCTTATCCGGGACAGGATCAGAAGCTTTCTTT.

Written as DNA, the CDR3 is TGTGCCATCAGTGAACTGGGGACAGGGGGACCCACTGAAGCTTTCTTT. As protein: CAISELGTGGPTEAFF. This chain connects TRBV10-3 to TRBJ1-1; 11 bases fit TRBD1. Trimming removed 3 bases from V and 4 bases from J; junction bases left unmatched: 7. CDR1 is ENHRY and CDR2 is SYGVKD in the germline V gene. The CDR3 has 16 residues.

This clone was picked up a small number of times. This chain links TRBV29-1 with TRBJ1-1; D unclear. The CDR3 is 12 amino acids. Germline CDR1 SQVTM, CDR2 ANQGSEA. Trimming removed 7 bases from V and 1 base from J, with 10 bases in between. The CDR3 sequence: CSGEIWNTEAFF. DNA of the CDR3: TGCAGCGGAGAAATATGGAACACTGAAGCTTTCTTT.

In the case of this clone: Other DNA variants within this sample encode the same CDR3. The chain employs TRBV5-1 and TRBJ2-7; unclear D gene. Germline V lookup: CDR1 SGHRS, CDR2 YFSETQ. Trimming took off 4 bases at V and 1 base at J, with 9 bases between the two ends. The length of the CDR3 is 13 residues. The CDR3 protein is CASSLSPSYEQYF. CDR3 coding DNA: TGCGCCAGCAGCCTGTCTCCTTCCTACGAGCAGTACTTC.

Notes on this clone: Other DNA sequences in the same sample also yield this CDR3. The J gene is TRBJ2-7, the V gene TRBV27; weak D call: TRBD2 (5 bases). The CDR3 length is 13 residues. V lost 3 bases to trimming and J lost 3 bases, with 9 bases between them. Germline CDR1 is MNHEY and CDR2 is SMNVEV (reference sequence). The CDR3 spells CASSFGRDYEQYF. CDR3 in DNA: TGTGCCAGCAGTTTCGGACGGGACTACGAGCAGTACTTC.

The CDR3 sequence: CASSLPPYNEQFF. DNA of the CDR3: TGTGCCAGCAGTTTACCCCCCTACAATGAGCAGTTCTTC. The chain couples TRBV27 to TRBJ2-1; no firm D call. With 2 bases removed from V and 2 bases from J, the gap between germline ends came to 4 bases. The CDR3 is 13 amino acids. Looked up from germline, CDR1 is MNHEY and CDR2 is SMNVEV (reference sequence).

V gene TRBV4-2 combines with J gene TRBJ2-1; 12 bases align to TRBD2. Per the germline V gene, CDR1 is LGHNA and CDR2 is YNFKEQ. The CDR3 covers 15 residues. The V gene end was trimmed by 4 bases and the J gene end by 9 bases; junction bases not matched to a gene: 7. The CDR3 loop is CASSPRTSGTLEQFF. DNA for the CDR3: TGTGCCAGCAGCCCCCGGACTAGCGGGACCCTTGAGCAGTTCTTC.

V and J are TRBV2 and TRBJ2-3, with 8 bases fitting TRBD1. Trimming cost V 7 bases and J 3 bases; bases outside gene matches: 18. Germline lookup yields CDR1 SNHLY and CDR2 FYNNEI. The CDR3 extends over 18 amino acids. In nucleotides, the CDR3 is TGTGCCAGCATCGGCCAGGGGTCCAGGACAGGGTGGACAGATACGCAGTATTTT. The encoded protein is CASIGQGSRTGWTDTQYF.

V gene TRBV27 combines with J gene TRBJ2-7, with TRBD1 identical over 10 bases. Germline trimming cut 4 bases from V and 4 bases from J; bases unmatched to any gene: 10. Germline V CDR1 and CDR2: MNHEY, SMNVEV (reference sequence). The CDR3 has 16 residues. The CDR3 loop reads CASSSPPGQGTYEQYF. CDR3 DNA sequence: TGTGCCAGCAGTTCCCCTCCGGGACAGGGGACTTACGAGCAGTACTTC.

The table lists this clone with a few counts. This sequence joins TRBV7-9 and TRBJ1-2; 7 bases map to TRBD1. CDR3 length: 15 amino acids. After removal of 0 bases from V and 8 bases from J, the junction contained 9 bases not matched to a gene. Looked up from germline, CDR1 is SEHNR and CDR2 is FQNEAQ (reference sequence). CDR3 DNA sequence: TGTGCCAGCAGCTTAGCGCTGGATACAGGGGTCGGCTACACCTTC. It specifies CASSLALDTGVGYTF.